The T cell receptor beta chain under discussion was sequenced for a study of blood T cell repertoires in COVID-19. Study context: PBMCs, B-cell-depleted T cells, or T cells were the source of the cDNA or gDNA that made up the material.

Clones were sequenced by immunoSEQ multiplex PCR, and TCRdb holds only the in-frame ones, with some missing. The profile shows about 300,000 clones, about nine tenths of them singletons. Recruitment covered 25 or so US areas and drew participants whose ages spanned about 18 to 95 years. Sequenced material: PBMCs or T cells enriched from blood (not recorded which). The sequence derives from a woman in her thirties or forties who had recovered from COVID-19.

The CDR3 sequence: CASSPNLLTVNYGYTF. The CDR3, as DNA: TGTGCCAGTAGCCCCAATCTACTTACAGTGAACTATGGCTACACCTTC. V and J are TRBV19 and TRBJ1-2; D is unclear. Germline V gene data show CDR1 as LNHDA and CDR2 as SQIVND (reference sequence). Trimming removed 6 bases from V and 2 bases from J, with 19 bases in between. The CDR3 consists of 16 residues.